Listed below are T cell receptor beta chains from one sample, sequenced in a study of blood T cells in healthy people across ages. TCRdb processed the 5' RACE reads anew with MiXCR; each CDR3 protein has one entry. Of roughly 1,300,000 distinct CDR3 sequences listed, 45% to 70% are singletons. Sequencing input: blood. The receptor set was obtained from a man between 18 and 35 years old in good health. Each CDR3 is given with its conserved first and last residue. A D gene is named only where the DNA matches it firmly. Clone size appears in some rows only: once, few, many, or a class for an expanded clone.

DNA: TGTGCCAGCAGCTTGACCGGGATCAGGCCCCCCTACGAGCAGTACTTC; CDR3: CASSLTGIRPPYEQYF; D: -; J: TRBJ2-7; size: few; V: TRBV5-5
DNA: TGCAGCGTTGATACAGGGAACACTGAAGCTTTCTTT; CDR3: CSVDTGNTEAFF; D: -; J: TRBJ1-1; size: -; V: TRBV29-1
DNA: TGTGCCTCCTCCGGGACAGGGGTGACGGATACGCAGTATTTT; CDR3: CASSGTGVTDTQYF; D: TRBD1; J: TRBJ2-3; size: few; V: TRBV7-2
DNA: TGTGCCAGCAGCTTCCCCGGGACCGAGGCAACTAATGAAAAACTGTTTTTT; CDR3: CASSFPGTEATNEKLFF; D: -; J: TRBJ1-4; size: -; V: TRBV7-2
DNA: TGTGCCAGCAGTCATCCTACTAGCGGGGGTTTAGAGACCCAGTACTTC; CDR3: CASSHPTSGGLETQYF; D: TRBD2; J: TRBJ2-5; size: few; V: TRBV6-6
DNA: TGTGCCATCAGTGATTTTTCGCGGGAGGCCTGGGACAATGAGCAGTACTTC; CDR3: CAISDFSREAWDNEQYF; D: TRBD2; J: TRBJ2-5; size: -; V: TRBV10-3
DNA: TGTGCCAGCAGTCCCCCAAGCGGGGGCTTCTACGAGCAGTACTTC; CDR3: CASSPPSGGFYEQYF; D: TRBD2; J: TRBJ2-7; size: -; V: TRBV12-3/TRBV12-4
DNA: TGCAGCGTTGAGGGACTAGCGGTAGAGACCCAGTACTTC; CDR3: CSVEGLAVETQYF; D: TRBD2; J: TRBJ2-5; size: -; V: TRBV29-1
DNA: TGCAGTGCGCCGATACGGTTCAATGAGCAGTACTTC; CDR3: CSAPIRFNEQYF; D: -; J: TRBJ2-5; size: once; V: TRBV20-1
DNA: TGTGCCAGCGGTTATACTAGCGGGTCGACCTACGAGCAGTACTTC; CDR3: CASGYTSGSTYEQYF; D: TRBD2; J: TRBJ2-7; size: -; V: TRBV6-1
DNA: TGCAGTGCTAGTGCCGGGGGGAACAATGAGCAGTTCTTC; CDR3: CSASAGGNNEQFF; D: TRBD2; J: TRBJ2-1; size: -; V: TRBV20-1
DNA: TGTGCCAGCAGAGAGTTAGGACTGAGCTATGGCTACACCTTC; CDR3: CASRELGLSYGYTF; D: -; J: TRBJ1-2; size: -; V: TRBV5-4
DNA: TGTGCCAGCAGTTTACAAAGTCCCGGGACAGGGGTTATCTATGGCTACACCTTC; CDR3: CASSLQSPGTGVIYGYTF; D: TRBD1; J: TRBJ1-2; size: -; V: TRBV28
DNA: TGCGCCAGCAGTGATTTAGCGGGGACGGGAGAGACCCAGTACTTC; CDR3: CASSDLAGTGETQYF; D: TRBD2; J: TRBJ2-5; size: -; V: TRBV10-1
DNA: TGTGCCAGCAGTGAGAATCCCCTTATATGGCGGGAGTTTGAGCAAGAGACCCAGTACTTC; CDR3: CASSENPLIWREFEQETQYF; D: TRBD2; J: TRBJ2-5; size: -; V: TRBV6-1
DNA: TGTGCCAGCAGTGAATCAGTCGGCAGCTCCTACAATGAGCAGTTCTTC; CDR3: CASSESVGSSYNEQFF; D: -; J: TRBJ2-1; size: -; V: TRBV6-1
DNA: TGTGCCAGCAGTTATCTGTCCTCGGGGGAGCAGTACTTC; CDR3: CASSYLSSGEQYF; D: -; J: TRBJ2-7; size: -; V: TRBV12-3/TRBV12-4
DNA: TGCGCCAGCAGCCAAGATCCAAGCGGGAGTGGGTGGTACGAGCAGTACTTC; CDR3: CASSQDPSGSGWYEQYF; D: TRBD2; J: TRBJ2-7; size: -; V: TRBV4-1
DNA: TGTGCCAGCCAGCGGGAAAATGAGCAGTTCTTC; CDR3: CASQRENEQFF; D: TRBD2; J: TRBJ2-1; size: -; V: TRBV2
DNA: TGTGCCAGCAGCCAAGGATGGACAGGGGGTAACTATGGCTACACCTTC; CDR3: CASSQGWTGGNYGYTF; D: TRBD1; J: TRBJ1-2; size: -; V: TRBV3-1
DNA: TGTGCCAGCAGTACGCGCTTTAGGGGCGGGCACGAGCAGTACTTC; CDR3: CASSTRFRGGHEQYF; D: -; J: TRBJ2-7; size: -; V: TRBV27
DNA: TGTGCCAGCAGCCGCAGTCGGACAGACAATCAGCCCCAGCATTTT; CDR3: CASSRSRTDNQPQHF; D: -; J: TRBJ1-5; size: -; V: TRBV4-2
DNA: TGTGCCAGCAGCCAAGTCGGGGTCAACTCTGGGGCCAACGTCCTGACTTTC; CDR3: CASSQVGVNSGANVLTF; D: -; J: TRBJ2-6; size: -; V: TRBV4-2
DNA: TGTGCCAGCAGTTACTCGCAGCGACAGGGGTCCGATGAGCAGTTCTTC; CDR3: CASSYSQRQGSDEQFF; D: TRBD1; J: TRBJ2-1; size: -; V: TRBV6-2/TRBV6-3
DNA: TGTGCCAGCAGTCCCCCGGGACGGGAGAATGAAAAACTGTTTTTT; CDR3: CASSPPGRENEKLFF; D: -; J: TRBJ1-4; size: -; V: TRBV6-1
DNA: TGCAGTGCTACCCTTTTAGCGGGGCGGTCAGATACGCAGTATTTT; CDR3: CSATLLAGRSDTQYF; D: TRBD2; J: TRBJ2-3; size: -; V: TRBV20-1
DNA: TGTGCCAGCAGCCAAGATCTAAATCAAGAGACCCAGTACTTC; CDR3: CASSQDLNQETQYF; D: -; J: TRBJ2-5; size: -; V: TRBV3-1
DNA: TGTGCCAGCAGCTTACACTCTCGGACAGCCGAGCAGTACTTC; CDR3: CASSLHSRTAEQYF; D: -; J: TRBJ2-7; size: -; V: TRBV7-9
DNA: TGTGCCAGCAGCGCACCAGGGAGGTACACCGGGGAGTTGTTTTTT; CDR3: CASSAPGRYTGELFF; D: -; J: TRBJ2-2; size: -; V: TRBV7-9